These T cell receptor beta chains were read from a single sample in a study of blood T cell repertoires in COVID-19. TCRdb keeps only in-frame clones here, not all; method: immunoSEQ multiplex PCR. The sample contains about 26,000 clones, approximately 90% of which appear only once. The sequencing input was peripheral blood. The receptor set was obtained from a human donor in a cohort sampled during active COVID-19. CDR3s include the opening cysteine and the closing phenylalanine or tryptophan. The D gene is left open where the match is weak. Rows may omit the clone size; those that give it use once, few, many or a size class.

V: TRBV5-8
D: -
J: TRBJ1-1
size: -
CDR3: CASSTGLTEAFF
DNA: TGTGCCAGCAGCACAGGCCTGACTGAAGCTTTCTTT

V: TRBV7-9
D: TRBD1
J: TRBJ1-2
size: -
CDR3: CASIMTGSGGYTF
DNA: TGTGCCAGCATAATGACAGGGTCCGGGGGCTACACCTTC

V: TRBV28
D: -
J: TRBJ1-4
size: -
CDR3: CASRLPYGGGNEKLFF
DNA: TGTGCCAGCAGGCTACCCTACGGGGGAGGTAATGAAAAACTGTTTTTT

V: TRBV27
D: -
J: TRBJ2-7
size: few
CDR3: CASSLSGHSYEQYF
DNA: TGTGCCAGCAGTTTATCGGGACATTCCTACGAGCAGTACTTC

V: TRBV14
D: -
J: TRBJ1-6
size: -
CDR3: CASSESGRSPLHF
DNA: TGTGCCAGCAGTGAATCAGGGCGTTCACCCCTCCACTTT

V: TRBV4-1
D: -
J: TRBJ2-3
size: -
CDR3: CASSQAGKGTDTQYF
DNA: TGCGCCAGCAGCCAAGCAGGGAAGGGCACAGATACGCAGTATTTT

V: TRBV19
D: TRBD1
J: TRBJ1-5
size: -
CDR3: CASSIEKGGVNQPQHF
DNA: TGTGCCAGTAGTATAGAGAAAGGGGGCGTTAATCAGCCCCAGCATTTT

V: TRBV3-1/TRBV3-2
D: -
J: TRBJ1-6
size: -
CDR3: CASSQDKGITLHF
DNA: TGTGCCAGCAGCCAAGATAAGGGGATTACCCTCCACTTT

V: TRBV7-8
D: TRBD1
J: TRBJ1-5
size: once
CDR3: CASSRQGSNQPQHF
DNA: TGTGCCAGCAGCCGACAGGGTAGCAATCAGCCCCAGCATTTT

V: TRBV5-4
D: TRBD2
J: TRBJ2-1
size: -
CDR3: CASSMNPLAGAREQFF
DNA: TGTGCCAGCAGCATGAACCCACTAGCGGGAGCTCGTGAGCAGTTCTTC

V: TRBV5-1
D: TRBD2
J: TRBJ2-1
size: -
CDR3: CASSATSGRDEQFF
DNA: TGCGCCAGCAGCGCGACTAGCGGGAGGGATGAGCAGTTCTTC

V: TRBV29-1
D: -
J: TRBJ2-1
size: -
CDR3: CSVVDYYSYNEQFF
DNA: TGCAGCGTTGTCGACTACTACTCCTACAATGAGCAGTTCTTC

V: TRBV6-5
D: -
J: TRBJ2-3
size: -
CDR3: CASRLGLTDTQYF
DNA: TGTGCCAGCAGGCTGGGGCTCACAGATACGCAGTATTTT

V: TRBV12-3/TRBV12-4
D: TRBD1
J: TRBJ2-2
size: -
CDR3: CASREQGSGELFF
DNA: TGTGCCAGCAGGGAACAGGGGTCGGGGGAGCTGTTTTTT

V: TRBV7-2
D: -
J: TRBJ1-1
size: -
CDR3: CASSSLRQTEAFF
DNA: TGTGCCAGCAGCTCCCTTCGACAGACTGAAGCTTTCTTT

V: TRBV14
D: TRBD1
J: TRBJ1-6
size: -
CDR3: CASSPVTGYSPLHF
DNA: TGTGCCAGCAGCCCCGTGACAGGGTATTCACCCCTCCACTTT

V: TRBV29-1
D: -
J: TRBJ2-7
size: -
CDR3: CSASTGTWYEQYF
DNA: TGCAGCGCCTCAACAGGGACGTGGTACGAGCAGTACTTC

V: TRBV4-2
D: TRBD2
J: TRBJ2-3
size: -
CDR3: CASSQAGTSGGTDTQYF
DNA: TGTGCCAGCAGCCAAGCGGGGACTAGCGGAGGGACAGATACGCAGTATTTT

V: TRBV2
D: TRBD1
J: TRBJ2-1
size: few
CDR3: CASKGTGVVLVNEQFF
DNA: TGTGCCAGCAAAGGGACAGGGGTTGTGCTCGTCAATGAGCAGTTCTTC

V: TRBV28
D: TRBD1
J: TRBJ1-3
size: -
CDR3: CASSSPTGGSGNTIYF
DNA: TGTGCCAGCAGTTCCCCAACAGGGGGCTCTGGAAACACCATATATTTT

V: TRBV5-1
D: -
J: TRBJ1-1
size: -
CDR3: CASSLDSNTEAFF
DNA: TGCGCCAGCAGCTTGGACTCGAACACTGAAGCTTTCTTT

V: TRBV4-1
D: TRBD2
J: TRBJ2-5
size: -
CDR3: CASSQGRLAGRRSQETQYF
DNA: TGCGCCAGCAGCCAAGGGCGACTAGCGGGAAGACGGTCCCAAGAGACCCAGTACTTC

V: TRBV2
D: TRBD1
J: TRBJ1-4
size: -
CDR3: CASSTTGGNEKLFF
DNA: TGTGCCAGCAGTACCACAGGGGGGAATGAAAAACTGTTTTTT

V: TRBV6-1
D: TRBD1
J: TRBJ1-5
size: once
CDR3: CASSEFGVETGGNQPQHF
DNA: TGTGCCAGCAGTGAATTTGGAGTGGAAACAGGGGGCAATCAGCCCCAGCATTTT

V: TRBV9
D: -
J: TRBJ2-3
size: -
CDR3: CASSAPGGAMLTDTQYF
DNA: TGTGCCAGCAGCGCTCCGGGGGGCGCCATGCTCACAGATACGCAGTATTTT

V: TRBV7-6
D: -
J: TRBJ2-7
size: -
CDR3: CASSLQSGGHEQYF
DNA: TGTGCCAGCAGCTTACAATCGGGGGGCCACGAGCAGTACTTC

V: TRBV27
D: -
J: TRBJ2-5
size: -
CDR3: CASSSISPPLAGVRETQYF
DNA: TGTGCCAGCAGTTCTATATCCCCCCCGCTAGCAGGGGTAAGAGAGACCCAGTACTTC

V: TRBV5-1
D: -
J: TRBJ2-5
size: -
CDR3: CASSVMSQETQYF
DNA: TGCGCCAGCAGCGTAATGTCGCAAGAGACCCAGTACTTC

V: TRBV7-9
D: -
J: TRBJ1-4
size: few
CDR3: CASSLARDPRGLFF
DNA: TGTGCCAGCAGCTTAGCCCGAGACCCCCGCGGACTGTTTTTT

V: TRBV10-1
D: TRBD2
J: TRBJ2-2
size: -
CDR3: CASTLGLAGGSNTGELFF
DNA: TGCGCCTCTACCTTAGGACTAGCGGGAGGTTCGAACACCGGGGAGCTGTTTTTT

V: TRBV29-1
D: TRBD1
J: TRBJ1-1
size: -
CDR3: CSVQQGDPETEAFF
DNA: TGCAGCGTTCAGCAGGGGGACCCAGAGACTGAAGCTTTCTTT